One sample yielded the 29 T cell receptor beta chains listed below, sequenced in a study of cytomegalovirus exposure and HLA in healthy donors. 13 Jbeta primers and 60 Vbeta primers were used for the PCR. Sequencing was performed with immunoSEQ multiplex PCR; in TCRdb, only in-frame clones are kept and a portion is missing. Of around 190,000 clones detected, approximately 80% appear once; the ten largest clones hold about 2.4%. Source material: PBMCs. These receptors all stem from a man between 60 and 75 years old in good health and CMV-seronegative.

The chain links TRBV6-5 to TRBJ1-4; D gene unclear. Between the trimmed V and J ends, which lost 4 bases and 8 bases, there was a span of 14 bases. The CDR3 runs to 14 residues. CDR1 is MNHEY, CDR2 SVGAGI, per germline. The CDR3 spells CASSFQLEVEKLFF. Here the CDR3 DNA reads TGTGCCAGCAGTTTTCAACTGGAGGTCGAAAAACTGTTTTTT.

The chain uses TRBV6-6 and TRBJ2-7; possible D gene TRBD2, 5 bases. CDR1 and CDR2 (germline): MNHNY, SVGAGI (reference sequence). The CDR3 runs to 13 residues. Trimming cost V 6 bases and J 5 bases, with 14 bases left between them. The CDR3 region has the DNA TGTGCCAGCAGCCACCCGAGCGGCCACGAGCAGTACTTC. Its protein is CASSHPSGHEQYF.

This chain connects TRBV28 to TRBJ2-7; 8 nucleotides agree with TRBD1. Per the germline V gene, CDR1 is MDHEN and CDR2 is SYDVKM. This CDR3 is 18 amino acids long. The V and J ends lost 2 bases and 2 bases, in that order; junction bases with no gene match: 14. The CDR3 DNA sequence: TGTGCCAGCAGTTTAACCCACGGGCGCCCAGGGGGCGCCTACGAGCAGTACTTC. Residues: CASSLTHGRPGGAYEQYF.

V is TRBV9 and J is TRBJ2-3; 7 bases map to TRBD2. Germline CDR1 and CDR2: SGDLS and YYNGEE. This CDR3 has 16 amino acids. With 6 bases clipped from V and 1 base from J, the junction kept 11 bases outside the gene matches. DNA for the CDR3: TGTGCCAGCACGCCCGGAGGGCTAGCGGGCACAGATACGCAGTATTTT. Translating gives CASTPGGLAGTDTQYF.

The rearrangement uses TRBV12-2 and TRBJ2-1; no check of the table's D call, TRBD2, against the DNA was made. TRBV12-2 is an annotated pseudogene. This CDR3 has 13 residues. The CDR3 sequence: CASVHYSYNEQFF. The CDR3 bases are TGTGCATCTGTTCACTACTCCTACAATGAGCAGTTCTTC.

The genes are TRBV6-1 and TRBJ2-1, with 9 bases lining up with TRBD1. Germline trimming cut 1 base from V and 8 bases from J; bases unmatched to any gene: 9. Germline V lookup: CDR1 MNHNS, CDR2 SASEGT. CDR3 length equals 16 residues. This chain's CDR3 is CASSEVGQGNMDEQFF. In DNA, the CDR3 is TGTGCCAGCAGTGAAGTAGGACAGGGGAATATGGATGAGCAGTTCTTC.

The chain carries TRBV11-2 and TRBJ1-1; TRBD1 matches 11 bases. CDR3 length equals 15 residues. Germline CDR1 and CDR2: SGHAT and FQNNGV. After removal of 6 bases from V and 0 bases from J, the junction contained 3 bases not matched to a gene. The CDR3 DNA is TGTGCCAGCAGTCGGGACAGGGGGTTGAACACTGAAGCTTTCTTT. Translated: CASSRDRGLNTEAFF.

V gene TRBV4-3 combines with J gene TRBJ2-7; D is uncertain. CDR3 length: 12 residues. Trimming removed 0 bases at V and 6 bases at J, with 6 bases between. In germline, CDR1 is LGHNA, CDR2 YSLEER. CDR3 nucleotide sequence: TGCGCCAGCAGCCAAGAGTCCGGCGAGCAGTACTTC. This sequence encodes CASSQESGEQYF.

The gene calls are TRBV6-1 and TRBJ1-6; TRBD1 agrees at 7 bases. V lost 0 bases and J lost 7; bases outside the gene matches: 3. Germline CDR1 is MNHNS and CDR2 is SASEGT. The CDR3 is 15 residues long. CDR3 loop: CASSEAARGNSPLHF. The CDR3 bases are TGTGCCAGCAGTGAAGCGGCCAGGGGGAATTCACCCCTCCACTTT.

This clone was counted once. V gene TRBV15 combines with J gene TRBJ2-7; TRBD2 agrees at 11 bases. V shed 4 bases and J 4 bases; nucleotides not matched to a gene: 9. CDR1 and CDR2 (germline): LNHNV, YYDKDF (reference sequence). The CDR3 consists of 16 residues. CDR3 nucleotide sequence: TGTGCCACCAGCATCAGTATCGGGACTAGCGGTTACGAGCAGTACTTC. Translated, it gives CATSISIGTSGYEQYF.

The genes are TRBV27 and TRBJ2-1; the D gene is possibly TRBD2 (5 bases). Between the trimmed V and J ends, which lost 5 bases and 3 bases, there was a span of 8 bases. The germline gives CDR1 MNHEY, CDR2 SMNVEV (reference sequence). This CDR3 region has 13 residues. Written as DNA, the CDR3 is TGTGCCAGCAGTGAGGACTTCTACAATGAGCAGTTCTTC. It specifies CASSEDFYNEQFF.

The chain recombines TRBV27 with TRBJ2-7; TRBD2 is a possible D gene (5 bases). The CDR3 spans 14 residues. V dropped 0 bases and J dropped 2 bases, with 8 bases sitting between them. Germline lookup yields CDR1 MNHEY and CDR2 SMNVEV (reference sequence). Here the CDR3 reads CASSLSDGTYEQYF. For the CDR3, the DNA is TGTGCCAGCAGTTTATCGGACGGGACCTACGAGCAGTACTTC.

The chain employs TRBV7-9 and TRBJ2-1; 9 bases match TRBD1. Germline lookup yields CDR1 SEHNR and CDR2 FQNEAQ (reference sequence). The length of the CDR3 is 14 residues. Trimming at V came to 5 bases and at J to 2 bases, leaving 1 base not matched to a gene. The CDR3 nucleotides read TGTGCCAGCAGCCGGGACAGGGCCTACAATGAGCAGTTCTTC. Its translation: CASSRDRAYNEQFF.

V and J are TRBV19 and TRBJ2-1; 7 bases fit TRBD1. Germline CDR1 is LNHDA and CDR2 is SQIVND (reference sequence). The CDR3 loop spans 13 amino acids. Trimming at V came to 5 bases and at J to 11 bases, leaving 9 bases not matched to a gene. In DNA, the CDR3 is TGTGCCAGTAGTCCGACAGGGCCGGGGAAGCAGTTCTTC. This codes for CASSPTGPGKQFF.

This rearrangement joins TRBV2 to TRBJ2-5; possible D gene TRBD1, 6 bases. TRBJ2-7 matches the DNA end more closely, so the J call is doubtful. The CDR3 totals 12 residues. CDR1 and CDR2 from the germline V gene are SNHLY and FYNNEI. The CDR3 coding sequence is TGTGCCAGCAGTACAGGGACCTACGAGCAGTACTTC. Translation: CASSTGTYEQYF.

The chain is built from TRBV7-2 and TRBJ2-1; D possibly corresponds to TRBD1 (6 bases). V lost 5 bases, J lost 10 bases, and 15 bases lay in between. From germline, CDR1 is SGHTA and CDR2 FQGNSA. This CDR3 has 13 amino acids. This chain's CDR3 is CASSANRAREQFF. For the CDR3, the DNA is TGTGCCAGCAGCGCCAACAGGGCACGCGAGCAGTTCTTC.

The rearrangement joins TRBV4-1 to TRBJ2-1; 9 bases map to TRBD2. V shed 1 base, J shed 3 bases, and the junction held 4 bases outside the gene matches. This CDR3 is built from 16 residues. CDR1 and CDR2 from the germline V gene are MGHRA and YSYEKL. CDR3 in amino acids: CASSQGTSGRYNEQFF. In DNA, the CDR3 is TGCGCCAGCAGCCAAGGTACTAGCGGGCGCTACAATGAGCAGTTCTTC.

The chain combines TRBV19 with TRBJ1-4; TRBD1 might be the D (6 bases). V was cut by 10 bases and J by 7 bases, with 16 bases left in between. CDR1 is LNHDA, CDR2 SQIVND, per germline (reference sequence). CDR3 size: 13 residues. The CDR3 region is CATAQGFGEKLFF. The CDR3 DNA is TGTGCCACCGCACAGGGTTTTGGTGAAAAACTGTTTTTT. The variable domain in full, with the rest retrieved from reference TRBV19 and TRBJ1-4, is DGGITQSPKYLFRKEGQNVTLSCEQNLNHDAMYWYRQDPGQGLRLIYYSQIVNDFQKGDIAEGYSVSREKKESFPLTVTSAQKNPTAFYLCATAQGFGEKLFFGSGTQLSVL.

The chain links TRBV28 to TRBJ2-5, with 10 bases fitting TRBD2. The CDR3 extends over 17 amino acids. CDR1 and CDR2 from the germline V gene are MDHEN and SYDVKM. The junction had 10 bases not matched to a gene; V was cut back by 3 bases and J by 3 bases. CDR3 loop: CASSLRGLAGGKETQYF. In DNA form, the CDR3 reads TGTGCCAGCAGTTTGAGGGGATTAGCGGGAGGAAAAGAGACCCAGTACTTC. The whole variable domain, filled in from reference TRBV28 and TRBJ2-5, reads DVKVTQSSRYLVKRTGEKVFLECVQDMDHENMFWYRQDPGLGLRLIYFSYDVKMKEKGDIPEGYSVSREKKERFSLILESASTNQTSMYLCASSLRGLAGGKETQYFGPGTRLLVL.

The chain carries TRBV5-6 and TRBJ2-7; 8 bases fit TRBD1. CDR3 length: 16 amino acids. Germline V gene lookup returns CDR1 SGHDT and CDR2 YYEEEE. With V trimmed by 3 bases and J by 0 bases, 8 bases remained unmatched. The CDR3 loop is CASSSPHRGSSYEQYF. As DNA, the CDR3 is TGTGCCAGCAGCTCGCCCCACAGGGGGAGCTCCTACGAGCAGTACTTC.

This chain uses TRBV6-5 with TRBJ2-1; D is possibly TRBD1 (5 bases). This CDR3 is built from 15 residues. Germline V gene lookup returns CDR1 MNHEY and CDR2 SVGAGI. V was clipped by 3 bases and J by 5 bases, with 14 bases between them. The CDR3 is CASSYYQGTNNEQFF. CDR3 DNA sequence: TGTGCCAGCAGTTATTATCAGGGTACCAACAATGAGCAGTTCTTC.

The rearrangement links TRBV5-4 to TRBJ2-2; 11 nucleotides match TRBD2. Trimming cost V 4 bases and J 4 bases; bases outside gene matches: 3. Germline CDR1 is SGHNT and CDR2 is YYREEE (reference sequence). The CDR3 consists of 15 residues. CDR3 sequence (DNA): TGTGCCAGCAGCCCTAGCGGGGGGAGCACCGGGGAGCTGTTTTTT. It specifies CASSPSGGSTGELFF.

The chain links TRBV5-5 to TRBJ2-5; D gene unclear. The ends were cut back, 0 bases at V and 3 bases at J, with 9 bases in the middle. The CDR3 spans 14 residues. The germline CDR1 and CDR2 sequences are SGHKS and YYEKEE (reference sequence). DNA of the CDR3: TGTGCCAGCAGCTTGGTTCCGGGTGAAGAGACCCAGTACTTC. This codes for CASSLVPGEETQYF.

The genes are TRBV5-8 and TRBJ2-3, with 14 positions matching TRBD2. The germline CDR1 and CDR2 sequences are SGHTS and YDEGEE. The CDR3 sequence is 16 residues long. The junction had 4 bases not matched to a gene; V was cut back by 4 bases and J by 3 bases. The CDR3 sequence: CASSGRTSGRTDTQYF. As DNA, the CDR3 is TGTGCCAGCAGCGGACGGACTAGCGGGAGGACAGATACGCAGTATTTT.

For this clone: Other DNA sequences in this specimen translate into the identical CDR3. The chain links TRBV6-5 to TRBJ1-2, with D tentatively TRBD1 (6 bases). The CDR3 is 12 residues long. Trimming removed 10 bases from V and 10 bases from J, with 19 bases in between. The germline V gene has CDR1 MNHEY and CDR2 SVGAGI. CDR3 nucleotide sequence: TGTGCCACCACGTTAGGACAGTCGTCCTACACCTTC. It codes for CATTLGQSSYTF.

This sequence joins TRBV5-1 and TRBJ1-1; a possible D gene is TRBD1 (6 bases). CDR1 is SGHRS and CDR2 is YFSETQ in the germline V gene. Trimming stripped 4 bases from V and 1 base from J, with 17 bases between. CDR3 size: 16 residues. DNA for the CDR3: TGCGCCAGCAGCCCAGAAAGGGGGGGGGAGAACACTGAAGCTTTCTTT. This gives the protein CASSPERGGENTEAFF.

This clone was picked up one time. This chain links TRBV6-4 with TRBJ2-2; 7 bases are shared with TRBD1. Germline lookup yields CDR1 MRHNA and CDR2 SNTAGT. The CDR3 has 17 amino acids. After removal of 5 bases from V and 0 bases from J, the junction contained 9 bases not matched to a gene. Here the CDR3 reads CASSLRGPPPNTGELFF. The CDR3 DNA is TGTGCCAGCAGTTTGAGGGGGCCACCGCCGAACACCGGGGAGCTGTTTTTT.

The chain recombines TRBV6-5 with TRBJ1-1, with unresolved D. The length of the CDR3 is 16 residues. The V gene lost 1 base and the J gene lost 1 base, with 13 bases spanning the gap. Germline CDR1 is MNHEY and CDR2 is SVGAGI. The CDR3 bases are TGTGCCAGCAGTTACTGGGCCGTCCGCGAGAACACTGAAGCTTTCTTT. Translating gives CASSYWAVRENTEAFF.

The chain links TRBV29-1 to TRBJ2-3; 12 bases are shared with TRBD2. Per germline, CDR1 SQVTM and CDR2 ANQGSEA. The ends lost 5 bases at V and 3 bases at J; junction bases unmatched: 3. The CDR3 runs to 14 residues. CDR3 region: CSVRLAGATDTQYF. CDR3 DNA: TGCAGCGTTCGACTAGCGGGGGCTACAGATACGCAGTATTTT.